These 3 T cell receptor beta chains were sequenced from one sample in a study of OX40 agonist ivuxolimab in advanced cancers. Using immunoSEQ multiplex PCR, the repertoire was profiled, and TCRdb retains in-frame clones only, with some absent. Of tens of thousands of clones in the sample, 80% to 95% are singletons; the top ten hold roughly 0.45%. This material consisted of CD4+ or CD8+ T cells sorted from blood, taken in a trial of the OX40 agonist ivuxolimab. All receptors come from an adult with an advanced solid tumor such as melanoma, head and neck, liver or kidney cancer.

The chain carries TRBV30 and TRBJ1-2; 7 bases map to TRBD1. Unmatched junction bases numbered 8, after V lost 0 bases and J lost 10 bases. There are 13 residues in the CDR3. Germline loops: CDR1 GTSNPN, CDR2 SVGIG (reference sequence). The CDR3 sequence: CAWSVRSGGAYTF. The CDR3, as DNA: TGTGCCTGGAGTGTAAGGTCAGGGGGAGCCTACACCTTC.

This chain links TRBV5-6 with TRBJ2-7, with 10 bases that match TRBD1. There are 14 residues in the CDR3. V lost 1 base to trimming and J lost 4 bases; unmatched junction nucleotides: 2. Germline CDR1 is SGHDT and CDR2 is YYEEEE. The DNA of the CDR3 is TGTGCCAGCAGCTTGTGGACAGGGGGTTACGAGCAGTACTTC. This gives the protein CASSLWTGGYEQYF.

V is TRBV18 and J is TRBJ1-1, with 7 bases matching TRBD1. The CDR3 covers 17 residues. The ends lost 1 base at V and 5 bases at J; junction bases unmatched: 13. CDR1 is KGHSH and CDR2 is LQKENI in the germline V gene. CDR3 nucleotide sequence: TGTGCCAGCTCACCACGCCCTCTACAGGGGTTGGAAACTGAAGCTTTCTTT. Its translation is CASSPRPLQGLETEAFF.